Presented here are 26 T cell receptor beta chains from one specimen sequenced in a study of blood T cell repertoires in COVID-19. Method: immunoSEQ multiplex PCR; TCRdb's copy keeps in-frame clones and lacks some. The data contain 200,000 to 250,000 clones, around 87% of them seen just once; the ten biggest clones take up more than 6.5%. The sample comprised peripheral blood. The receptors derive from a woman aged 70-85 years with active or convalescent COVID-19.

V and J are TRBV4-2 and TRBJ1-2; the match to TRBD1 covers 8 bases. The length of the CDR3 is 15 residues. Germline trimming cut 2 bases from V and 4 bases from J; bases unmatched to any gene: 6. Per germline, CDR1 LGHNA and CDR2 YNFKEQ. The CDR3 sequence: CASSQSRTGIYGYTF. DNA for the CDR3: TGTGCCAGCAGCCAATCCCGGACAGGGATCTATGGCTACACCTTC.

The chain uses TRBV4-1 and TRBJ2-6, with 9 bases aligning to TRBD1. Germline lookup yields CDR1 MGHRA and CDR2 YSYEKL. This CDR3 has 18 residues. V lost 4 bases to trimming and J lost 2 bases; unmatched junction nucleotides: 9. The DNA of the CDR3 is TGCGCCAGCAGCCCCCGGACAGGGGAGGTCACTGGGGCCAACGTCCTGACTTTC. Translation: CASSPRTGEVTGANVLTF.

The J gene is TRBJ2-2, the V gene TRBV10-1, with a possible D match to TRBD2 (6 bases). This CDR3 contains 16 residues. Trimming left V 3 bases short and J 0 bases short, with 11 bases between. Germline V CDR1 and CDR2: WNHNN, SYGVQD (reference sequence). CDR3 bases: TGCGCCAGCAGTGATCGAGGACTAACGAACACCGGGGAGCTGTTTTTT. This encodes CASSDRGLTNTGELFF.

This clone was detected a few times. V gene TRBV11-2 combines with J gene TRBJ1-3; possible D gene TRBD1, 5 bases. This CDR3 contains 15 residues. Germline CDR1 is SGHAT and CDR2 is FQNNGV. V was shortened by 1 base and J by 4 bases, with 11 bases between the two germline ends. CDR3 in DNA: TGTGCCAGCAGCTTAGTAGGCTCAGGGGGAAACACCATATATTTT. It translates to CASSLVGSGGNTIYF.

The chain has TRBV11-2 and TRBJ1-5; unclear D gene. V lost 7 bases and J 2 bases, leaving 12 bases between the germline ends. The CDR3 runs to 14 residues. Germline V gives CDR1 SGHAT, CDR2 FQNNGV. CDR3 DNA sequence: TGTGCCAGCATGCGGGGTTTGGGCAATCAGCCCCAGCATTTT. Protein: CASMRGLGNQPQHF.

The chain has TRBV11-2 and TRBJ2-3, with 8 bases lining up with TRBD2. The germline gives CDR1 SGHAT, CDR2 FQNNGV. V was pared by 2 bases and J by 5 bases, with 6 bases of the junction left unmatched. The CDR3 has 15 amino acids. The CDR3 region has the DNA TGTGCCAGCAGCTTAAGTTTGCGGGGGGAAGATACGCAGTATTTT. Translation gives CASSLSLRGEDTQYF.

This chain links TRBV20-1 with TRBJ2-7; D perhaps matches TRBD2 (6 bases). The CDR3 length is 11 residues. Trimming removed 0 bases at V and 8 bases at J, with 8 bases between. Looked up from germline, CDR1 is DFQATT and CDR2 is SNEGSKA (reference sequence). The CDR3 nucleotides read TGCAGTGCTAGAGAGGGACTCCAGCAGTACTTC. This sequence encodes CSAREGLQQYF.

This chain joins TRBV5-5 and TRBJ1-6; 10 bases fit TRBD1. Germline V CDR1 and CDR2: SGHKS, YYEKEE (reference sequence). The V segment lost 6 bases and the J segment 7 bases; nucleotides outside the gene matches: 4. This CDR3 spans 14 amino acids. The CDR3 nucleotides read TGTGCCAGCAAGCCGGGACAGGGGAATTCACCCCTCCACTTT. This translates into CASKPGQGNSPLHF.

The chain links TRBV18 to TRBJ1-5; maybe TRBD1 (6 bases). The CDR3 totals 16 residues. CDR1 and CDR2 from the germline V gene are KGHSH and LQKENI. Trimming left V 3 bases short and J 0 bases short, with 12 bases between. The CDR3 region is CASSPEGVYSNQPQHF. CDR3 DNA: TGTGCCAGCTCACCCGAGGGGGTTTATAGCAATCAGCCCCAGCATTTT.

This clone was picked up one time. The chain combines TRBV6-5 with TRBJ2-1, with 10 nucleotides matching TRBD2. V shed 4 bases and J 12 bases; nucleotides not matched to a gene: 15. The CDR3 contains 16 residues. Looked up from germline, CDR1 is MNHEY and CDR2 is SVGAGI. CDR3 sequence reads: CASSSVIERGGYGQFF. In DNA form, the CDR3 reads TGTGCCAGCAGTTCCGTTATAGAGCGGGGGGGCTATGGGCAGTTCTTC.

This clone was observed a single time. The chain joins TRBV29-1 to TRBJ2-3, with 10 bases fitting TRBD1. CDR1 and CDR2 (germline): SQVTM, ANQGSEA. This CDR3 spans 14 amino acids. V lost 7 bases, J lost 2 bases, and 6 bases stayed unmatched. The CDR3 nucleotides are TGCAGCGGCGGACAGGGGGGGACCACAGATACGCAGTATTTT. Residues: CSGGQGGTTDTQYF.

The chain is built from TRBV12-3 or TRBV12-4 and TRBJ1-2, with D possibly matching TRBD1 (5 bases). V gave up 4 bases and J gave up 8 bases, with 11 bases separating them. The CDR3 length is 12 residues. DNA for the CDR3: TGTGCCAGCAGTTGGGGGGTAGGGGGCTACACCTTC. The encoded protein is CASSWGVGGYTF.

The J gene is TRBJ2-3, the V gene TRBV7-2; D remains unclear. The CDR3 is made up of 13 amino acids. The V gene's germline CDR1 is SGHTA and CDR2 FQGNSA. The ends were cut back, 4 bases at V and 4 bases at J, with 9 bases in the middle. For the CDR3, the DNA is TGTGCCAGCAGCTCGCTAGGTCCAGATACGCAGTATTTT. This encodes CASSSLGPDTQYF.

The CDR3 DNA is TGTGCCAGTAGTATTCAGACGGGGGACTATGGCTACACCTTC. Amino acid sequence: CASSIQTGDYGYTF. This chain uses TRBV19 with TRBJ1-2; weak D call: TRBD1 (5 bases). The V gene lost 3 bases and the J gene lost 3 bases, with 11 bases spanning the gap. The CDR3 extends over 14 amino acids. Germline values: CDR1 LNHDA, CDR2 SQIVND (reference sequence).

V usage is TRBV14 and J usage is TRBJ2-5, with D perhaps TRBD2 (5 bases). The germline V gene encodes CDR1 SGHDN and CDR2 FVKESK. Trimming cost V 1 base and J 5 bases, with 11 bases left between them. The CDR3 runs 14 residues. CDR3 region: CASSQGAGGETQYF. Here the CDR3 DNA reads TGTGCCAGCAGCCAAGGAGCAGGCGGGGAGACCCAGTACTTC.

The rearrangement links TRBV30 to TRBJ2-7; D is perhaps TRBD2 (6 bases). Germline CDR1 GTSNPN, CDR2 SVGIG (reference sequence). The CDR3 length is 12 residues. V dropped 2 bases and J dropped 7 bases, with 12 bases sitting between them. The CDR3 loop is CAWSPHAGEQYF. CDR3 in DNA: TGTGCCTGGAGTCCTCACGCGGGGGAGCAGTACTTC.

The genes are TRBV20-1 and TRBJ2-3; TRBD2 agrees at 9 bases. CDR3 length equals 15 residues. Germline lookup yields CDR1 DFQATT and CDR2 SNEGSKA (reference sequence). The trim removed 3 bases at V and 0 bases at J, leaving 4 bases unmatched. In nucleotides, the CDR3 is TGCAGTGCTAGTCGCGGGGGGGGTAGCACAGATACGCAGTATTTT. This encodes CSASRGGGSTDTQYF.

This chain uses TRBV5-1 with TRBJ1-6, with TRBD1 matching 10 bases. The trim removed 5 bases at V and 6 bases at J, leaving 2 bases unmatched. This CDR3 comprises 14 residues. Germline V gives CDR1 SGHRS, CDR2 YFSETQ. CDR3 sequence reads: CASRRTGGNSPLHF. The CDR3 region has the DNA TGCGCCAGCAGACGGACAGGGGGTAATTCACCCCTCCACTTT.

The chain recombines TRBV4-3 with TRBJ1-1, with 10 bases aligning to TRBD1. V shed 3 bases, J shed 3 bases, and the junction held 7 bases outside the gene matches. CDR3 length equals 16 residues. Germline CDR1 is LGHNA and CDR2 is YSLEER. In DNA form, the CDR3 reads TGCGCCAGCAGCCAGACAGGGGGCGCGTCGGACACTGAAGCTTTCTTT. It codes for CASSQTGGASDTEAFF.

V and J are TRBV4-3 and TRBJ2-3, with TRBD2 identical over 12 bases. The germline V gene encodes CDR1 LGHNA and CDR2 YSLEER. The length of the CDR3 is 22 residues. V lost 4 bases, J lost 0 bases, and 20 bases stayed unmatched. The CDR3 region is CASSPRKRTSGVITISTDTQYF. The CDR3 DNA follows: TGCGCCAGCAGCCCCCGGAAGAGGACTAGCGGGGTAATAACGATTAGCACAGATACGCAGTATTTT.

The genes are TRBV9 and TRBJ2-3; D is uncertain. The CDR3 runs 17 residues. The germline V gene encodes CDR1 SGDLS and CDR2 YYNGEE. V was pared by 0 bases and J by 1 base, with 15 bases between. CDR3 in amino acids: CASSVELFPTGTDTQYF. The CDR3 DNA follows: TGTGCCAGCAGCGTAGAGCTATTCCCCACGGGCACAGATACGCAGTATTTT.

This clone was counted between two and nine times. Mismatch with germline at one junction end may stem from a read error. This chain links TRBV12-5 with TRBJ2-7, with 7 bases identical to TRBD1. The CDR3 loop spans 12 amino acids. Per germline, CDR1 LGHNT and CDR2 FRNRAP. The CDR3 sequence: CASGLEKTGPLF. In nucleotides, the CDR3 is TGTGCTAGTGGTTTGGAGAAGACAGGGCCCCTCTTC.

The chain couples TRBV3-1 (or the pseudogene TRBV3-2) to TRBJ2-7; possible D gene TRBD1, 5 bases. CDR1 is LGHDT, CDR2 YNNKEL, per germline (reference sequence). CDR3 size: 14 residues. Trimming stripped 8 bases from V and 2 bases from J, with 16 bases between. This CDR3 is CASASDIFTYEQYF. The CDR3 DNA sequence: TGTGCCAGCGCCTCGGACATCTTTACCTACGAGCAGTACTTC.

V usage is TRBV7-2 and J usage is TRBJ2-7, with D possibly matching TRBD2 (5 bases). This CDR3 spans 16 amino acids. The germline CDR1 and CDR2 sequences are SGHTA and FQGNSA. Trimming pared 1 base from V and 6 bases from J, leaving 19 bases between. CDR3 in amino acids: CASSLGSSAIAGEQYF. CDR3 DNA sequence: TGTGCCAGCAGCTTAGGTTCTTCGGCCATTGCGGGCGAGCAGTACTTC.

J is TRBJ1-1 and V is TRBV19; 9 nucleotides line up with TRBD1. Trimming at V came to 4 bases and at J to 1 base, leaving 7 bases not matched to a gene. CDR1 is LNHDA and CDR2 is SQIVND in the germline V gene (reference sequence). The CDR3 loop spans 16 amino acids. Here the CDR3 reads CASSTRDRAPNTEAFF. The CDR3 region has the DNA TGTGCCAGTAGTACCCGGGACAGGGCCCCGAACACTGAAGCTTTCTTT.

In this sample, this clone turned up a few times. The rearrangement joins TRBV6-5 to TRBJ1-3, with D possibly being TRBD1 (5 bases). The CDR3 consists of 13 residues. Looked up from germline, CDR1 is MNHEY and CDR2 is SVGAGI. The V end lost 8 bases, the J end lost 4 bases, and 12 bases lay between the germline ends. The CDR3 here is CASRRGYGNTIYF. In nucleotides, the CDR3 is TGTGCCAGCCGTCGGGGGTACGGAAACACCATATATTTT.